One and the same sample provided the 8 T cell receptor beta chains below, sequenced in a study of cytomegalovirus exposure and HLA in healthy donors. The PCR was carried out with 60 Vbeta primers and 13 Jbeta primers. Sequencing was performed with immunoSEQ multiplex PCR; in TCRdb, only in-frame clones are kept and a portion is missing. Of 100,000 to 150,000 clones in the sample, more than 75% were seen once. The sample taken for sequencing was PBMCs. The receptors derive from a female donor in good health and CMV-seronegative.

The chain links TRBV11-2 to TRBJ2-7, with 7 bases lining up with TRBD2. Germline values: CDR1 SGHAT, CDR2 FQNNGV. V trimming: 1 base; J trimming: 0 bases; junction bases outside the gene matches: 6. This CDR3 region has 16 residues. The CDR3 DNA sequence: TGTGCCAGCAGCTTAGTCCTAGCGGTAAGCTCCTACGAGCAGTACTTC. Protein sequence: CASSLVLAVSSYEQYF.

The CDR3 region has the DNA TGTGCCAGCACCTTGGCAGGGGAGAACACTGAAGCTTTCTTT. Translating gives CASTLAGENTEAFF. The chain recombines TRBV7-2 with TRBJ1-1, with D tentatively TRBD1 (6 bases). With 7 bases removed from V and 1 base from J, the gap between germline ends came to 13 bases. In germline, CDR1 is SGHTA, CDR2 FQGNSA. CDR3 size: 14 residues.

The CDR3 nucleotides are TGTGCCAGCAGCTCAACTGGCTATGGCTACACCTTC. Translation: CASSSTGYGYTF. The rearrangement uses TRBV7-2 and TRBJ1-2; D gene ambiguous. CDR3 size: 12 residues. Germline V lookup: CDR1 SGHTA, CDR2 FQGNSA. V was shortened by 4 bases and J by 4 bases, with 7 bases between the two germline ends.

CDR3: CATSPRGGHSNQPQHF. The CDR3 DNA follows: TGTGCCACCAGCCCTCGCGGGGGCCATAGCAATCAGCCCCAGCATTTT. V gene TRBV15 combines with J gene TRBJ1-5; D is perhaps TRBD1 (6 bases). Germline lookup yields CDR1 LNHNV and CDR2 YYDKDF (reference sequence). CDR3 length equals 16 residues. V lost 5 bases, J lost 0 bases, and 14 bases lay in between. The entire variable domain, with the rest obtained from reference TRBV15 and TRBJ1-5, is as follows: DAMVIQNPRYQVTQFGKPVTLSCSQTLNHNVMYWYQQKSSQAPKLLFHYYDKDFNNEADTPDNFQSRRPNTSFCFLDIRSPGLGDTAMYLCATSPRGGHSNQPQHFGDGTRLSIL.

The gene calls are TRBV10-1 and TRBJ1-4; D ambiguous. Germline V gene lookup returns CDR1 WNHNN and CDR2 SYGVQD (reference sequence). The V end lost 8 bases, the J end lost 0 bases, and 10 bases lay between the germline ends. This CDR3 has 14 amino acids. The CDR3 DNA reads TGCGCCAGCTGGGTTACAGCAACTAATGAAAAACTGTTTTTT. It encodes CASWVTATNEKLFF.

This clone has more than one count but fewer than ten. The chain uses TRBV6-6 and TRBJ2-7, with 11 positions matching TRBD2. This CDR3 is 16 amino acids long. From germline, CDR1 is MNHNY and CDR2 SVGAGI (reference sequence). The V gene end was trimmed by 3 bases and the J gene end by 2 bases; junction bases not matched to a gene: 6. CDR3 residues: CASSYLGLAVTYEQYF. The CDR3 region has the DNA TGTGCCAGCAGTTATTTGGGACTAGCGGTTACCTACGAGCAGTACTTC.

The sample holds one count of this clone. The chain links TRBV30 to TRBJ1-5; D is possibly TRBD1 (6 bases). Looked up from germline, CDR1 is GTSNPN and CDR2 is SVGIG (reference sequence). The CDR3 is made up of 13 amino acids. The V gene lost 3 bases and the J gene lost 6 bases, with 12 bases spanning the gap. The CDR3 reads CAWSGQRGQPQHF. As DNA, the CDR3 is TGTGCCTGGAGCGGACAGAGGGGTCAGCCCCAGCATTTT.

V usage is TRBV7-8 and J usage is TRBJ1-5, with 7 bases lining up with TRBD1. The V gene end was trimmed by 5 bases and the J gene end by 2 bases; junction bases not matched to a gene: 6. The CDR3 runs 15 residues. Germline V CDR1 and CDR2: SGHVS, FQNEAQ. The CDR3 region is CASSPKGAGNQPQHF. CDR3 nucleotides: TGTGCCAGCAGCCCCAAGGGGGCAGGCAATCAGCCCCAGCATTTT.